The entry that follows covers one T cell receptor beta chain sequence. What this receptor recognizes is not known. Within one base of it there is no much larger clone, and no base qualities were kept. The entry originates in a study of blood T cell repertoires in COVID-19 (dated by TCRdb to 2020 to 2021). Some background on the complete study: The collaborator samples originated in the United States, Italy and Spain and spanned the acute and convalescent phases of COVID-19. Where available, HLA class I and class II types were taken from metadata supplied by the sample provider and were not determined by assay-based typing. The material from the prospective study consisted of cDNA or gDNA derived from T cells, B-cell-depleted T cells, or PBMCs. Subjects who had been exposed to COVID-19, were actively infected with it, or had recovered from it provided the deeply sampled blood TCRbeta repertoires that made up the dataset. The samples were drawn from the first 160 participants of the ongoing ImmuneRACE study and from 1,200 or so subjects provided by 6 global collaborators. The sample metadata nearly always contained a de-identified subject ID, COVID-19 status, age in years and sex. The repertoires were made available in a free public database intended to serve as a resource for research on the immune response to SARS-CoV-2. General findings and caveats noted by the study authors: The quantity of clinical and demographic metadata differed by source and by participant and was supplied without curation.

TCRbeta CDR3 regions were amplified from genomic DNA using the immunoSEQ Assay, a bias-controlled multiplex PCR. In the paper's pipeline: The number of nucleated cells in each sample was estimated from the amplification of reference gene primers within the assay. Sequence reads were collapsed and filtered to measure the absolute abundance of every unique TCRbeta CDR3 rearrangement. For each sample, productive Simpson clonality was calculated as the square root of Simpson's diversity index over productive rearrangements. TCRdb mirrors the immuneACCESS table, restricted to in-frame sequences. Some clones are absent from its copies; in checked studies, under half trace to an unresolved V gene, and the reason for the others is unknown. V and J calls and clone size come straight from that table; D and trimming were deduced from the DNA. For this sample there are about 120,000 clones; about nine tenths appear just once. The ten largest account for just under 30% of the sample.

Whole blood was collected in K2EDTA tubes by collaborating institutions according to the institutions' own protocols. Collaborator samples were shipped for TCRbeta analysis as frozen whole blood, isolated PBMCs, or DNA extracted from either sample type. After removal of 1 base from V and 4 bases from J, the junction retains 9 bases not matched to a gene. CDR1 SGHRS and CDR2 YFSETQ were looked up in the germline V gene. The CDR3 holds 18 amino acids from the cysteine to the phenylalanine. Of all the DNA, just the CDR3 is kept, 54 bases in frame from base 1. The sequence joins TRBV5-1 to TRBJ2-2; the junction holds 11 bases that match TRBD2. The material sequenced was peripheral blood. The clonotype comes from a woman aged 65 to 85 with acute or convalescent COVID-19. The nucleotide sequence reads as follows: TGCGCCAGCAGCTTGTGGCTAGCGGGGGGTTCCTCCACCGGGGAGCTGTTTTTT. It encodes CASSLWLAGGSSTGELFF.